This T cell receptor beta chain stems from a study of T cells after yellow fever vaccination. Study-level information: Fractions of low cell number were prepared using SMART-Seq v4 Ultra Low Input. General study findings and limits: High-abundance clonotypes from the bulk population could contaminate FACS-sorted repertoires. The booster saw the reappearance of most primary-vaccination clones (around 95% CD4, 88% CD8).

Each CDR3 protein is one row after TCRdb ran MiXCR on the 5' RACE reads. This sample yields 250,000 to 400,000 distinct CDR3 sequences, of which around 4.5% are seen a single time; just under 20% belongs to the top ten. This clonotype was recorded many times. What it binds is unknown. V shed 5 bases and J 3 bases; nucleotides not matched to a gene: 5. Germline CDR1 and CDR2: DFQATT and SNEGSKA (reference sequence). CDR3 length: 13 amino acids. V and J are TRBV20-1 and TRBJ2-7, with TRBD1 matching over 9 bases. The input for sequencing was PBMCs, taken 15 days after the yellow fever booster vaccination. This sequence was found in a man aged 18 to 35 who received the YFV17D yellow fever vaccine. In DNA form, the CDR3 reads TGCAGTGCTGGAAGGACAGGGGTCTACGAGCAGTACTTC. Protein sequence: CSAGRTGVYEQYF.